This TCR beta chain was sequenced in a study of T cell changes during pregnancy in multiple sclerosis. Sequencing was performed with immunoSEQ multiplex PCR; in TCRdb, only in-frame clones are kept and a portion is missing. Of 38,000 or so clones in the sample, more than 85% were seen once. From germline, CDR1 is LNHNV and CDR2 YYDKDF (reference sequence). Trimming stripped 8 bases from V and 7 bases from J, with 12 bases between. The CDR3 totals 12 residues. This material consisted of CD8+ T cells from peripheral blood mononuclear cells, taken in the first trimester of pregnancy. The gene calls are TRBV15 and TRBJ1-5, with D perhaps matching TRBD1 (5 bases). This sequence was found in a female donor with multiple sclerosis, enrolled in a pregnancy study. CDR3 DNA sequence: TGTGCCACCGGTCACCGGGGGCAGCCCCAGCATTTT. The encoded protein is CATGHRGQPQHF.